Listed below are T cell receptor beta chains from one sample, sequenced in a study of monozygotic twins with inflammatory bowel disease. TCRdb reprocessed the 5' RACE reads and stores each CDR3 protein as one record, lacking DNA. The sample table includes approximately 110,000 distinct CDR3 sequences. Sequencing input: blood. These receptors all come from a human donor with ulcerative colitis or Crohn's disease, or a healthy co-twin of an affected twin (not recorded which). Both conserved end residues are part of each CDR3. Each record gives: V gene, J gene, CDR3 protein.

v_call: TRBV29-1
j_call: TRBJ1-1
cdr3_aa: CRGYTLGRETEAFF

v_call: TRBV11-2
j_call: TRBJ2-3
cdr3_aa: CASRFSSKGGAGWMAQYF

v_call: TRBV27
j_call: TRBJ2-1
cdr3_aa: CASSRTSSPGLGSYNEQFF

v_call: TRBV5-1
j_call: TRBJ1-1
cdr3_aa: CASSQRGENTEAFF

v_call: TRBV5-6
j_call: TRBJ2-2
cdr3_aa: CASKGQTNTGELFF

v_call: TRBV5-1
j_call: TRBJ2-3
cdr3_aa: CASSLQVDPVITDTQYF

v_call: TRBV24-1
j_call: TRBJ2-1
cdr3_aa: CATSDLGTSGDNEQFF

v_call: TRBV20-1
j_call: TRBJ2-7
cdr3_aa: CSATDRGLTYEQYF

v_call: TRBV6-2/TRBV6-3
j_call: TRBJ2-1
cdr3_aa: CASSSRAGGVYNEQFF

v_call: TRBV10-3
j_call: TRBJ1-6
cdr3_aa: CATATDNSPLHF

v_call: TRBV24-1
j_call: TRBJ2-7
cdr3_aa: CATRTGNYEQYF

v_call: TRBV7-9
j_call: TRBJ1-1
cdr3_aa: CASSLARGGSFF

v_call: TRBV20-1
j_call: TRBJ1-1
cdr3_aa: CSAGDRGNTEAFF

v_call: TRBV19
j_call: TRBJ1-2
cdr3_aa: CASGDSYPYTF

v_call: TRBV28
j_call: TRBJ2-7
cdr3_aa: CASSSSGGSGTHEQYF

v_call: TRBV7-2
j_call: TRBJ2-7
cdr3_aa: CASSKGDRPYEQYF

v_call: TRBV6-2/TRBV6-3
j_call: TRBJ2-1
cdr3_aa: CASSYRGRLNEQFF

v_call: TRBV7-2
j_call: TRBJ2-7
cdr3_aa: CASSLSYRVDFGEQYF

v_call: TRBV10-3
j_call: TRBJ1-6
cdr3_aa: CAISARASNNSPLHF

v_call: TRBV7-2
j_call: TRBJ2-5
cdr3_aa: CASRRTSGRETQYF

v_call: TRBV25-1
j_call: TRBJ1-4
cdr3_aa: CASSESETAQGEKLFF

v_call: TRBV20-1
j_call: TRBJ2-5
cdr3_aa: CSARDLAVYSQETQYF

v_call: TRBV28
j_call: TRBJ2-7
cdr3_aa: CASSLSGAGGEQYF

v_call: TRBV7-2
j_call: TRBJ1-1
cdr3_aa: CASSYGTLNTEAFF

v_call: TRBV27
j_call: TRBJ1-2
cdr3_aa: CASSPRGRGNYGYTF

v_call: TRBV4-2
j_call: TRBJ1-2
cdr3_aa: CASSQGIGTPVGYTF

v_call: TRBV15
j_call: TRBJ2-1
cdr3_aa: CATSRGNLADLYNEQFF

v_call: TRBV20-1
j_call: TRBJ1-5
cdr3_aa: CSATGLLPDQPQHF

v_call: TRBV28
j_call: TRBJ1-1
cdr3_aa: CASRPFLLILNTEAFF

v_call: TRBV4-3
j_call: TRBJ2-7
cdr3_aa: CASSPGNRGNEQYF

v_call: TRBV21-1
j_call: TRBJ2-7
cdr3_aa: CASRIDRRQQYEQYF

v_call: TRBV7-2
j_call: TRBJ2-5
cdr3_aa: CASSLASSGVQETQYF